These T cell receptor beta chains were read from a single sample in a study of PD-1 blockade in mismatch repair-deficient tumors. Here immunoSEQ multiplex PCR was the method, and the copy in TCRdb shows in-frame clones only, minus some. Here the sample spans 45,000 to 60,000 clones, around four fifths being singletons. The specimen comprised peripheral blood, sampled 4 weeks after starting pembrolizumab. All receptors come from an adult with mismatch repair-deficient cancer. Both conserved end residues are part of each CDR3. A D gene is named only where the DNA matches it firmly. A row's size may be missing; if present it is once, few, many or a size class.

d_gene	v_gene	j_gene	abundance	CDR3aa	CDR3nt
NA	TRBV5-6	TRBJ2-1	NA	CASIRGVEQFF	TGTGCCAGCATCCGGGGTGTTGAGCAGTTCTTC
TRBD1	TRBV2	TRBJ1-5	NA	CASSGQGPNQPQHF	TGTGCCAGCAGTGGACAGGGGCCCAATCAGCCCCAGCATTTT
TRBD2	TRBV11-3	TRBJ2-1	NA	CASSLSGSFNEQFF	TGTGCCAGCAGTCTGAGCGGGAGCTTCAATGAGCAGTTCTTC
TRBD2	TRBV30	TRBJ2-2	NA	CAWRSGANTGELFF	TGTGCCTGGAGGAGCGGGGCGAACACCGGGGAGCTGTTTTTT
TRBD2	TRBV19	TRBJ2-3	NA	CASGGVLDTQYF	TGTGCCAGCGGGGGGGTCTTGGATACGCAGTATTTT
TRBD2	TRBV4-2	TRBJ2-7	NA	CASSQDSSGSYEQYF	TGTGCCAGCAGCCAAGATAGTAGCGGGAGTTACGAGCAGTACTTC
TRBD2	TRBV7-8	TRBJ2-1	NA	CASSLKDGRVYNEQFF	TGTGCCAGCAGCTTAAAGGACGGGAGGGTCTACAATGAGCAGTTCTTC
NA	TRBV27	TRBJ2-5	NA	CATTMGETQYF	TGTGCCACCACCATGGGAGAGACCCAGTACTTC
TRBD1	TRBV19	TRBJ1-2	NA	CASSDRGTYSGYTF	TGTGCCAGTAGCGACAGGGGAACCTATTCTGGCTACACCTTC
TRBD2	TRBV4-1	TRBJ2-1	NA	CASSFSGTSGMRNEQFF	TGCGCCAGCAGCTTCTCCGGGACTAGCGGGATGCGCAATGAGCAGTTCTTC
NA	TRBV7-2	TRBJ2-7	NA	CASSLVGGSYEQYF	TGTGCCAGCAGCTTAGTTGGGGGCTCCTACGAGCAGTACTTC
TRBD1	TRBV11-2	TRBJ1-1	NA	CASSPGTGANTEAFF	TGTGCCAGCAGCCCCGGGACAGGGGCGAACACTGAAGCTTTCTTT
NA	TRBV19	TRBJ1-2	NA	CASSRSQGKVHGYTF	TGTGCCAGTAGTAGGTCTCAAGGGAAAGTCCATGGCTACACCTTC
NA	TRBV28	TRBJ1-2	NA	CASSFGHGGYSYTF	TGTGCCAGCAGTTTCGGCCATGGCGGCTATAGCTACACCTTC
NA	TRBV30	TRBJ2-7	once	CASTASGLRAYEQYF	TGTGCCTCGACGGCTAGTGGACTCCGCGCCTACGAGCAGTACTTC
NA	TRBV5-4	TRBJ1-5	NA	CASSLRQYNQPQHF	TGTGCCAGCAGCTTGAGACAGTACAATCAGCCCCAGCATTTT
NA	TRBV5-1	TRBJ2-1	NA	CASSLDPVGSEQFF	TGCGCCAGCAGCTTGGACCCTGTAGGTTCCGAGCAGTTCTTC
TRBD1	TRBV19	TRBJ1-5	once	CASSTDRVLQPQHF	TGTGCCAGTAGTACGGACAGGGTTTTACAGCCCCAGCATTTT
TRBD2	TRBV19	TRBJ2-1	once	CASSLAWEGNEQFF	TGTGCCAGTAGTTTGGCGTGGGAGGGCAATGAGCAGTTCTTC
TRBD1	TRBV30	TRBJ1-1	NA	CAWSEGTGGNTEAFF	TGTGCCTGGAGTGAGGGGACAGGGGGGAACACTGAAGCTTTCTTT
TRBD2	TRBV29-1	TRBJ2-4	NA	CSVHGGRNYIQYF	TGCAGCGTTCACGGGGGGAGGAATTACATTCAGTACTTC
TRBD2	TRBV2	TRBJ2-1	NA	CASSSKLAEFFNEQFF	TGTGCCAGCAGTTCCAAACTAGCGGAGTTTTTCAATGAGCAGTTCTTC
NA	TRBV5-1	TRBJ2-7	NA	CASSSAIEQYF	TGCGCCAGCAGCTCTGCTATCGAGCAGTACTTC
NA	TRBV27	TRBJ2-7	NA	CASSLTGTQSSYEQYF	TGTGCCAGCAGTTTAACGGGGACACAGAGCTCCTACGAGCAGTACTTC
TRBD1	TRBV11-3	TRBJ2-2	NA	CASSLGQGNTGELFF	TGTGCCAGCAGCCTGGGACAGGGGAACACCGGGGAGCTGTTTTTT
TRBD1	TRBV7-2	TRBJ1-2	few	CASRPTGNYGYTF	TGTGCCAGCAGACCGACAGGGAACTATGGCTACACCTTC
NA	TRBV5-6	TRBJ2-5	NA	CASSWKETQYF	TGTGCCAGCAGCTGGAAGGAGACCCAGTACTTC
TRBD2	TRBV9	TRBJ2-7	NA	CASSLSGSGRNEQYF	TGTGCCAGCAGCCTTAGTGGTAGCGGGAGGAACGAGCAGTACTTC
TRBD1	TRBV4-3	TRBJ1-1	NA	CASSVRTGHTEAFF	TGCGCCAGCAGCGTCAGGACAGGTCACACTGAAGCTTTCTTT
TRBD1	TRBV7-8	TRBJ2-7	NA	CASSLLRDRGSYEQYF	TGTGCCAGCAGCTTGCTCCGGGACAGGGGGTCCTACGAGCAGTACTTC
TRBD2	TRBV7-9	TRBJ2-1	NA	CASSTWVAGVPEQFF	TGTGCCAGCAGCACCTGGGTAGCGGGAGTTCCTGAGCAGTTCTTC
TRBD1	TRBV11-3	TRBJ2-1	NA	CASSLDRGRDEQFF	TGTGCCAGCAGCTTAGACAGGGGGCGCGATGAGCAGTTCTTC
TRBD2	TRBV7-6	TRBJ2-7	NA	CASSLGVSGSYEQYF	TGTGCCAGCAGCTTAGGGGTCAGCGGGAGCTACGAGCAGTACTTC
TRBD2	TRBV6-1	TRBJ2-7	NA	CASGMTSGFNEQYF	TGTGCCAGCGGCATGACTAGCGGGTTCAACGAGCAGTACTTC
NA	TRBV18	TRBJ1-1	NA	CASSLGVTEAFF	TGTGCCAGCTCACTAGGGGTTACTGAAGCTTTCTTT
TRBD2	TRBV18	TRBJ2-7	few	CASSPPSGRLDEQYF	TGTGCCAGCTCTCCGCCTAGCGGGAGGCTCGACGAGCAGTACTTC
NA	TRBV5-1	TRBJ2-2	NA	CASSSSVRGATGELFF	TGCGCCAGCAGCAGCTCTGTCAGGGGTGCTACCGGGGAGCTGTTTTTT
TRBD2	TRBV4-3	TRBJ2-5	once	CASSQDGAGGPKTQYF	TGCGCCAGCAGCCAAGATGGAGCGGGAGGGCCGAAGACCCAGTACTTC
NA	TRBV14	TRBJ2-7	many	CASSQASPPGLTYEQYF	TGTGCCAGCAGCCAAGCTAGCCCTCCGGGGCTGACCTACGAGCAGTACTTC
NA	TRBV19	TRBJ2-2	NA	CASSIRLSTGELFF	TGTGCCAGTAGTATAAGGCTGTCCACCGGGGAGCTGTTTTTT
NA	TRBV27	TRBJ2-5	NA	CASSLTGTLRETQYF	TGTGCCAGCAGTTTGACAGGTACCCTCCGGGAGACCCAGTACTTC
NA	TRBV29-1	TRBJ1-2	few	CSVAQGPNYGYTF	TGCAGCGTTGCACAGGGACCTAACTATGGCTACACCTTC
TRBD2	TRBV27	TRBJ2-3	NA	CASNKLAGADTQYF	TGTGCCAGCAACAAACTAGCGGGAGCAGATACGCAGTATTTT
TRBD1	TRBV6-5	TRBJ1-2	NA	CASSYADRLSGGYTF	TGTGCCAGCAGTTACGCGGACAGGCTCTCGGGTGGCTACACCTTC
NA	TRBV10-2	TRBJ1-5	few	CASSDGGNQPQHF	TGCGCCAGCAGTGATGGGGGGAATCAGCCCCAGCATTTT
NA	TRBV5-1	TRBJ1-5	NA	CASSLDGNQPQHF	TGCGCCAGCAGCTTGGATGGCAATCAGCCCCAGCATTTT
TRBD2	TRBV4-3	TRBJ2-1	NA	CASSQDFAGGPNEQFF	TGCGCCAGCAGCCAAGATTTTGCGGGAGGGCCTAATGAGCAGTTCTTC
NA	TRBV10-2	TRBJ2-2	NA	CASSDPDRNTGELFF	TGCGCCAGCAGTGACCCGGACCGAAACACCGGGGAGCTGTTTTTT
NA	TRBV11-3	TRBJ2-2	NA	CASSVSRDTGELFF	TGTGCCAGCAGCGTAAGCAGGGACACCGGGGAGCTGTTTTTT
NA	TRBV6-6	TRBJ1-1	NA	CASSEPGPPNTEAFF	TGTGCCAGCAGCGAACCGGGACCGCCGAACACTGAAGCTTTCTTT
NA	TRBV7-2	TRBJ1-5	NA	CASRLPGLGDQPQHF	TGTGCCAGCAGATTACCGGGACTGGGGGATCAGCCCCAGCATTTT
TRBD2	TRBV11-3	TRBJ2-2	NA	CASSFQRGTGELFF	TGTGCCAGCAGCTTCCAGCGGGGCACCGGGGAGCTGTTTTTT
TRBD1	TRBV19	TRBJ1-4	NA	CASSTDRVSEKLFF	TGTGCCAGTAGTACAGACAGGGTTTCTGAAAAACTGTTTTTT